Shown below are 5 T cell receptor beta chains from a single sample sequenced in a study of T cell changes during pregnancy in multiple sclerosis. The protocol was immunoSEQ multiplex PCR, while the TCRdb copy is restricted to in-frame clones and leaves out a portion. The profile covers around 75,000 clones, with around 92% appearing a single time and about 1% taken by the ten largest. The sequenced sample was peripheral blood, obtained in the first trimester of pregnancy. The receptors come from a female donor in good health, enrolled as a control in a pregnancy study.

The CDR3 loop reads CSVELLGTSGRTVPADEQFF. CDR3 DNA sequence: TGCAGCGTTGAACTCTTAGGGACTAGCGGGAGGACTGTCCCTGCGGATGAGCAGTTCTTC. V and J are TRBV29-1 and TRBJ2-1; 15 positions agree with TRBD2. Germline CDR1 reads SQVTM; CDR2 reads ANQGSEA. The CDR3 consists of 20 residues. Germline trimming cut 2 bases from V and 8 bases from J; bases unmatched to any gene: 19.

The CDR3 DNA follows: TGTGCCAGCAGCTTGGGTGTGGGACAGCTGAACACTGAAGCTTTCTTT. Protein product: CASSLGVGQLNTEAFF. This sequence joins TRBV7-9 and TRBJ1-1, with 7 nucleotides matching TRBD1. The CDR3 consists of 16 residues. Germline assignment: CDR1 SEHNR and CDR2 FQNEAQ (reference sequence). V lost 3 bases to trimming and J lost 0 bases; unmatched junction nucleotides: 7.

V usage is TRBV6-5 and J usage is TRBJ1-1; weak D call: TRBD1 (6 bases). V shed 7 bases and J shed 0 bases, with 12 bases lying between them. Germline V gene sequence: CDR1 MNHEY, CDR2 SVGAGI. There are 14 residues in the CDR3. CDR3 DNA sequence: TGTGCCAGCATCAGGGGTCGGATGAACACTGAAGCTTTCTTT. Translated: CASIRGRMNTEAFF.

The chain uses TRBV7-2 and TRBJ1-1; TRBD1 matches 7 bases. The germline CDR1 and CDR2 sequences are SGHTA and FQGNSA. The CDR3 length is 12 residues. With 1 base clipped from V and 12 bases from J, the junction kept 5 bases outside the gene matches. CDR3 region: CASSLGQGGTFF. For the CDR3, the DNA is TGTGCCAGCAGCTTAGGACAGGGTGGAACTTTCTTT.

The gene calls are TRBV6-6 and TRBJ1-6; possibly TRBD1 for D (5 bases). V was cut by 8 bases and J by 3 bases, with 14 bases left in between. Germline V CDR1 and CDR2: MNHNY, SVGAGI (reference sequence). The CDR3 consists of 15 residues. CDR3 in amino acids: CASSAGLYYNSPLHF. Here the CDR3 DNA reads TGTGCCAGCTCCGCGGGACTGTACTATAATTCACCCCTCCACTTT.